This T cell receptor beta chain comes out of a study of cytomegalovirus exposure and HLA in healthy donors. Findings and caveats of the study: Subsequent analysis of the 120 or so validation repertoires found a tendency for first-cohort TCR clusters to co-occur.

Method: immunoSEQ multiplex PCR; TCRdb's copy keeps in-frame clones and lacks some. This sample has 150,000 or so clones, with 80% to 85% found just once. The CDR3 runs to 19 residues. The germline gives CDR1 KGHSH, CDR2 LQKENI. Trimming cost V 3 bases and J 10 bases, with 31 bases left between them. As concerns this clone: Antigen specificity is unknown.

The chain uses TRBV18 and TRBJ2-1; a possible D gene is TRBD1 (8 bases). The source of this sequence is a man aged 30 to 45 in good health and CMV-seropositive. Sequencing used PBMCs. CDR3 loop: CASSPRGLGSDSGIGEQFF. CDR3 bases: TGTGCCAGCTCACCCAGGGGGCTAGGGTCCGACAGCGGGATCGGCGAGCAGTTCTTC.